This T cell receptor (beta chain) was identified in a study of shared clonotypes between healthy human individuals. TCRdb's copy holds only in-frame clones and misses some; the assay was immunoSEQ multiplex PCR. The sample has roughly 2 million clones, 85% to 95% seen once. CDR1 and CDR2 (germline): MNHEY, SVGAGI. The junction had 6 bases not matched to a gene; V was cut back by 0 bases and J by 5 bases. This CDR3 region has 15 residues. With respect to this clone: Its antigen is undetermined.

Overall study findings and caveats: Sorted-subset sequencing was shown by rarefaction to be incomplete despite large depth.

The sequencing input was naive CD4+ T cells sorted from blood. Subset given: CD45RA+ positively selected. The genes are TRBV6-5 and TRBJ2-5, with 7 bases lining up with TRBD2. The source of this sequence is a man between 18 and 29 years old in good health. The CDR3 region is CASSYSGGSGETQYF. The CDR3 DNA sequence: TGTGCCAGCAGTTACTCGGGCGGGAGCGGGGAGACCCAGTACTTC.